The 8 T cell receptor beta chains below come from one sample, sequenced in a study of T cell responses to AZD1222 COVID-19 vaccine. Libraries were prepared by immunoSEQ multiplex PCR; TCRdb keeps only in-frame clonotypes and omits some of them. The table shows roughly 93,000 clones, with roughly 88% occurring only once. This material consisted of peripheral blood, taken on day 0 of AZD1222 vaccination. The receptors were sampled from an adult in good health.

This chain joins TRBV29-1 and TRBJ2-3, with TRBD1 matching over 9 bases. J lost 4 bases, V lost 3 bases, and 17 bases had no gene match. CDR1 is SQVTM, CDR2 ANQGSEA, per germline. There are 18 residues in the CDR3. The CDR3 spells CSVEKGQGTLGGADTQYF. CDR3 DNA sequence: TGCAGCGTTGAGAAGGGACAGGGAACTCTTGGTGGGGCAGATACGCAGTATTTT.

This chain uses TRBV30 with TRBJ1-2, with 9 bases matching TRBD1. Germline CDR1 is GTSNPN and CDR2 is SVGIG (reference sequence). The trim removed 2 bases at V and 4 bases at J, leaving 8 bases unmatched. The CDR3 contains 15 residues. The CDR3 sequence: CAWSLPPGQGYGYTF. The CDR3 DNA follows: TGTGCCTGGAGTCTTCCCCCGGGACAGGGCTATGGCTACACCTTC.

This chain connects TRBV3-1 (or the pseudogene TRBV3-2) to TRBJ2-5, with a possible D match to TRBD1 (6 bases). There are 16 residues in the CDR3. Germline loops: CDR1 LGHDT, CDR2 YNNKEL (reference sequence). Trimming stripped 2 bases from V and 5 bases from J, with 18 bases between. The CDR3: CASSQTIGGPSETQYF. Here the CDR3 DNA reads TGTGCCAGCAGCCAAACGATTGGGGGCCCCAGCGAGACCCAGTACTTC.

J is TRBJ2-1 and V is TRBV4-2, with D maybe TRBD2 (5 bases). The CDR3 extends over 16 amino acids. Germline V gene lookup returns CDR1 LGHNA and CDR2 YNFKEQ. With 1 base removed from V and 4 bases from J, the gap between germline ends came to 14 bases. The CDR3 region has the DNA TGTGCCAGCAGCCAAGGGACTGGTCCTGAATACAATGAGCAGTTCTTC. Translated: CASSQGTGPEYNEQFF.

The CDR3, as DNA: TGTGCCAGCAGCTTATTACCGGAATACGAGCAGTACTTC. It yields the protein CASSLLPEYEQYF. The chain couples TRBV11-1 to TRBJ2-7; no definite D call. Germline lookup yields CDR1 SGHAT and CDR2 FQDESV (reference sequence). This CDR3 is 13 amino acids long. Trimming cost V 2 bases and J 4 bases, with 9 bases left between them.

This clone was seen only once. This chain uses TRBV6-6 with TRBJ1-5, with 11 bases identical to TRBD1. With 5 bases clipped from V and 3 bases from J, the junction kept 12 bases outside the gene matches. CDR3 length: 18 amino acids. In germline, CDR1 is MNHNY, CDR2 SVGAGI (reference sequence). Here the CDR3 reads CASSPGTGGSGANQPQHF. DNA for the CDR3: TGTGCCAGCAGTCCCGGGACAGGGGGTAGCGGTGCCAATCAGCCCCAGCATTTT.

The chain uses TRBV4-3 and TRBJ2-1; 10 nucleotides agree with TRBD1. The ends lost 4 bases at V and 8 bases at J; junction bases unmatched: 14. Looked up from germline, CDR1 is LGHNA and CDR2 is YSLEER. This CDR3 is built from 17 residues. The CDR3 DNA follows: TGCGCCAGCAGCCGGGACAGGGGTTTGGGGGCTGGGGATGAGCAGTTCTTC. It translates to CASSRDRGLGAGDEQFF.

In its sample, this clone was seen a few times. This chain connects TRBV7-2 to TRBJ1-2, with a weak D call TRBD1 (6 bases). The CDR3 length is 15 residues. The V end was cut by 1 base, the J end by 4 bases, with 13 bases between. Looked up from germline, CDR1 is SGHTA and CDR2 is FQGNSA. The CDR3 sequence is CASSLEWGGAYGYTF. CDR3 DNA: TGTGCCAGCAGCTTAGAATGGGGGGGCGCCTATGGCTACACCTTC.